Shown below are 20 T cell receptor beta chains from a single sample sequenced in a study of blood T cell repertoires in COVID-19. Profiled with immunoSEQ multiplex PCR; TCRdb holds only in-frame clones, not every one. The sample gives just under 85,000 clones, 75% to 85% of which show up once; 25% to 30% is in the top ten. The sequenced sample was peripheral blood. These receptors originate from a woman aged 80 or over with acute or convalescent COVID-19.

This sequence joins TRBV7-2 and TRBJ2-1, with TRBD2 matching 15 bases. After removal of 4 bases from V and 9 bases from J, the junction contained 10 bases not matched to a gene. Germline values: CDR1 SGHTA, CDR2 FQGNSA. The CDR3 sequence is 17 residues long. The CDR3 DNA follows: TGTGCCAGCAGCTCCGGACTAGCGGGAGGGGCCCGGAGTGAGCAGTTCTTC. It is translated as CASSSGLAGGARSEQFF.

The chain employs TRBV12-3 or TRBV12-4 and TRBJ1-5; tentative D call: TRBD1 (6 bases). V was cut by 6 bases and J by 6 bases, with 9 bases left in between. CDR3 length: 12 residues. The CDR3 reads CASSSRGQPQHF. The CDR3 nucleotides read TGTGCCAGCAGCTCCAGGGGTCAGCCCCAGCATTTT.

The CDR3: CSVEGAANTEAFF. CDR3 in DNA: TGCAGCGTTGAAGGGGCAGCCAACACTGAAGCTTTCTTT. The chain recombines TRBV29-1 with TRBJ1-1; D remains ambiguous. The CDR3 length is 13 residues. V lost 1 base, J lost 2 bases, and 8 bases lay in between. Per germline, CDR1 SQVTM and CDR2 ANQGSEA.

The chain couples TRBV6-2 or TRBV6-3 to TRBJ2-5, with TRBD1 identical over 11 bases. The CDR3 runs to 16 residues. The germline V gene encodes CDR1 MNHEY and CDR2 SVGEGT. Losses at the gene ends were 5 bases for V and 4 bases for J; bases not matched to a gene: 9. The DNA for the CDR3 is TGTGCCAGCAGTACGACGGACAGGGGGCGTTTAGAGACCCAGTACTTC. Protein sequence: CASSTTDRGRLETQYF.

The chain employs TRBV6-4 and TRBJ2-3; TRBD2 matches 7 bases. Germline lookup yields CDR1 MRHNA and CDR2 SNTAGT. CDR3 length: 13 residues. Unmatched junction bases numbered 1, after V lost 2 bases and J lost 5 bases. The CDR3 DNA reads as TGTGCCAGCAGTGACGGGAGGGTAGATACGCAGTATTTT. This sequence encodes CASSDGRVDTQYF.

CDR3 sequence reads: CASSYSNSPSYEQYF. CDR3 DNA sequence: TGTGCCAGCAGTTACTCGAACAGCCCCTCCTACGAGCAGTACTTC. V gene TRBV6-2 or TRBV6-3 combines with J gene TRBJ2-7; D remains unclear. Germline loops: CDR1 MNHEY, CDR2 SVGEGT. CDR3 size: 15 residues. Trimming took 0 bases from V and 0 from J, leaving 9 bases between them.

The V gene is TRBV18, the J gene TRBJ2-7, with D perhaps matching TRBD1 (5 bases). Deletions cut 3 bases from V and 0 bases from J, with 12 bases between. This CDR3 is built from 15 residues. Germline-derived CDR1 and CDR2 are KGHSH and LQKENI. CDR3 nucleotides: TGTGCCAGCTCACCCCCATCCCAGGGCTCCTACGAGCAGTACTTC. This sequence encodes CASSPPSQGSYEQYF. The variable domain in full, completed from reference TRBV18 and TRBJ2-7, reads NAGVMQNPRHLVRRRGQEARLRCSPMKGHSHVYWYRQLPEEGLKFMVYLQKENIIDESGMPKERFSAEFPKEGPSILRIQQVVRGDSAAYFCASSPPSQGSYEQYFGPGTRLTVT.

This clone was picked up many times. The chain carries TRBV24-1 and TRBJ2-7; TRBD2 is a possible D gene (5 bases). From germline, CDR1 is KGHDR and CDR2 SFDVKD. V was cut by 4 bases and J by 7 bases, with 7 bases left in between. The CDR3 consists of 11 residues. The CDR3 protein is CATSDGDEQYF. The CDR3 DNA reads TGTGCCACCAGTGACGGGGATGAGCAGTACTTC.

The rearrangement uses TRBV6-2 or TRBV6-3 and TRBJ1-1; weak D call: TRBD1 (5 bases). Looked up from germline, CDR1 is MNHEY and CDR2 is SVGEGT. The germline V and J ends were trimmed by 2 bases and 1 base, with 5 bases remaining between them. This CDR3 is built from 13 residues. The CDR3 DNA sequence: TGTGCCAGCAGTTACGGACAGAACACTGAAGCTTTCTTT. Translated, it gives CASSYGQNTEAFF.

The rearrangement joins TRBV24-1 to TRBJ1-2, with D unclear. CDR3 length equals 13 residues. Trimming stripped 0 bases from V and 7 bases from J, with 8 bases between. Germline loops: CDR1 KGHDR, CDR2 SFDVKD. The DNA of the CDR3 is TGTGCCACCAGTGATTTGCAGGATAGTGGCTACACCTTC. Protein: CATSDLQDSGYTF.

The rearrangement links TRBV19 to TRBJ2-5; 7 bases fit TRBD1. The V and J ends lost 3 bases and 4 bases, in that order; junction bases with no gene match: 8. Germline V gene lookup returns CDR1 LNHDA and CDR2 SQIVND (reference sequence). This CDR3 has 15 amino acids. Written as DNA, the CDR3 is TGTGCCAGTAGTATCGGGACAGCTCGGGGAGAGACCCAGTACTTC. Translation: CASSIGTARGETQYF.

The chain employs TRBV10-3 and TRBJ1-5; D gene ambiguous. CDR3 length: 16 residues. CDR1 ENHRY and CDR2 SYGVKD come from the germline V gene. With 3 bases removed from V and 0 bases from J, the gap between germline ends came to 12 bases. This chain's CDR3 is CAISEEQIYSNQPQHF. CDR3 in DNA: TGTGCCATCAGTGAAGAACAGATTTATAGCAATCAGCCCCAGCATTTT.

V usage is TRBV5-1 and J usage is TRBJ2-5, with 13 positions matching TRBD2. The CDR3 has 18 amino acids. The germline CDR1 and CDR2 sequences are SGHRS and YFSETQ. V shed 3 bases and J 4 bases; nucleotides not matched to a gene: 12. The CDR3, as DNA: TGCGCCAGCAGCTCTTACCAAGGACTAGCGGGAGTAGGAGAGACCCAGTACTTC. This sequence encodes CASSSYQGLAGVGETQYF.

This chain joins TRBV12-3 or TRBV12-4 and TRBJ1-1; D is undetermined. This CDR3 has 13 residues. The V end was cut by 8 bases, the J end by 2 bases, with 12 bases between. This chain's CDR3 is CASRYTVNTEAFF. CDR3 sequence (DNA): TGTGCCAGCCGATACACAGTTAACACTGAAGCTTTCTTT.

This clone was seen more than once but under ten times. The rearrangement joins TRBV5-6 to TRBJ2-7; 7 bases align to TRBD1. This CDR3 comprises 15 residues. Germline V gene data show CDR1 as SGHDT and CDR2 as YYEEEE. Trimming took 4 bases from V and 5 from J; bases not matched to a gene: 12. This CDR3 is CASSGFDRDLNEQYF. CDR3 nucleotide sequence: TGTGCCAGCAGCGGATTTGACAGGGATCTCAACGAGCAGTACTTC.

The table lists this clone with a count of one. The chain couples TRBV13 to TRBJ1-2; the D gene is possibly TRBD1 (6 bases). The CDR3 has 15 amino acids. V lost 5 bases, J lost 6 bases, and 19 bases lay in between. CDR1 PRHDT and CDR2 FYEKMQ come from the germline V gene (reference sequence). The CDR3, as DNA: TGTGCCAGCAGCCGCGACAGGCCTAATAGGGATGGCTACACCTTC. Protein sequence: CASSRDRPNRDGYTF.

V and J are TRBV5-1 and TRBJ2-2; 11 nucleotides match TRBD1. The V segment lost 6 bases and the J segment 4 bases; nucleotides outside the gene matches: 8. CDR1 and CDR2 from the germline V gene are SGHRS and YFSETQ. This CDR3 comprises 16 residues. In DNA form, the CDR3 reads TGCGCCAGCAAAGGACAGGGGGCTGCAAGCACCGGGGAGCTGTTTTTT. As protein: CASKGQGAASTGELFF.

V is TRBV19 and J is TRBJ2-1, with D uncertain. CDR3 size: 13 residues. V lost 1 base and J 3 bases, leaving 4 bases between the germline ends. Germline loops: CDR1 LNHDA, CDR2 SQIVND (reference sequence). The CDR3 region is CASSIANYNEQFF. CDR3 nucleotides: TGTGCCAGTAGTATAGCTAACTACAATGAGCAGTTCTTC.

Here the CDR3 DNA reads TGTGCCAGCAGCTATCTAGCGGAAGACGGGGAGCAGTTCTTC. Translated: CASSYLAEDGEQFF. The chain employs TRBV6-6 and TRBJ2-1; TRBD2 matches at 7 bases. The CDR3 loop spans 14 amino acids. Germline values: CDR1 MNHNY, CDR2 SVGAGI (reference sequence). Trimming at V came to 6 bases and at J to 10 bases, leaving 12 bases not matched to a gene.

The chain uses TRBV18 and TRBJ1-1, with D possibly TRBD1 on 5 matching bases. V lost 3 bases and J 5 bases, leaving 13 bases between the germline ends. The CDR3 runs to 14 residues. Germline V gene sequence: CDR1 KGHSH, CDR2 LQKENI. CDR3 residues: CASSPQTDGTEAFF. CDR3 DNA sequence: TGTGCCAGCTCACCCCAGACAGACGGAACTGAAGCTTTCTTT.